The 27 T cell receptor beta chains listed next were all sequenced from one sample in a study of OX40 agonist ivuxolimab in advanced cancers. Clones were read by immunoSEQ multiplex PCR, and TCRdb kept only the in-frame ones, dropping some. Here the sample spans approximately 37,000 clones, around 83% being singletons. Sequenced here: CD4+ or CD8+ T cells sorted from blood, sampled in a trial of the OX40 agonist ivuxolimab. These receptors were obtained from an adult with an advanced solid tumor such as melanoma, head and neck, liver or kidney cancer.

The chain couples TRBV7-9 to TRBJ2-1, with D perhaps matching TRBD1 or TRBD2 (6 bases each). The CDR3 has 13 amino acids. Germline V lookup: CDR1 SEHNR, CDR2 FQNEAQ (reference sequence). V lost 7 bases and J lost 5, with 12 bases in between. DNA of the CDR3: TGTGCCAGCACCGATAGGGGGGACAATGAGCAGTTCTTC. Amino acids: CASTDRGDNEQFF.

The gene calls are TRBV27 and TRBJ2-1; 13 bases match TRBD2. Germline V gene lookup returns CDR1 MNHEY and CDR2 SMNVEV (reference sequence). Trimming at V came to 3 bases and at J to 5 bases, leaving 1 base not matched to a gene. This CDR3 spans 15 amino acids. In DNA, the CDR3 is TGTGCCAGCAGTTTTGGACTAGCGGGAGACAATGAGCAGTTCTTC. This encodes CASSFGLAGDNEQFF.

The chain carries TRBV14 and TRBJ1-2; TRBD1 is a possible D gene (6 bases). V was pared by 4 bases and J by 4 bases, with 16 bases between. CDR1 and CDR2 from the germline V gene are SGHDN and FVKESK. This CDR3 spans 15 amino acids. This chain's CDR3 is CASSPGASGGYGYTF. The DNA for the CDR3 is TGTGCCAGCAGCCCAGGGGCATCGGGGGGCTATGGCTACACCTTC.

The CDR3 DNA reads as TGTGCCAGCAGCGTACCCCGGGACGGGAGCTCCTACGAGCAGTACTTC. Translation: CASSVPRDGSSYEQYF. The chain has TRBV7-8 and TRBJ2-7, with a tentative D call TRBD2 (6 bases). From germline, CDR1 is SGHVS and CDR2 FQNEAQ. This CDR3 has 16 amino acids. The V gene lost 5 bases and the J gene lost 0 bases, with 17 bases spanning the gap. Supplemented by reference TRBV7-8 and TRBJ2-7, the full variable domain reads GAGVSQSPRYKVAKRGQDVALRCDPISGHVSLFWYQQALGQGPEFLTYFQNEAQLDKSGLPSDRFFAERPEGSVSTLKIQRTQQEDSAVYLCASSVPRDGSSYEQYFGPGTRLTVT.

This chain uses TRBV5-1 with TRBJ2-3, with 8 positions matching TRBD2. Losses at the gene ends were 2 bases for V and 4 bases for J; bases not matched to a gene: 6. Germline V gene lookup returns CDR1 SGHRS and CDR2 YFSETQ. The CDR3 length is 15 residues. The CDR3 DNA reads TGCGCCAGCAGCTTACAGCGGGAGAGTCCAGATACGCAGTATTTT. Translated: CASSLQRESPDTQYF.

This chain uses TRBV15 with TRBJ1-5; the match to TRBD1 covers 9 bases. V lost 5 bases to trimming and J lost 2 bases; unmatched junction nucleotides: 4. The CDR3 contains 15 residues. CDR1 and CDR2 (germline): LNHNV, YYDKDF (reference sequence). The CDR3 sequence: CATSDWTGGNQPQHF. For the CDR3, the DNA is TGTGCCACCAGCGATTGGACAGGGGGCAATCAGCCCCAGCATTTT. The entire variable domain, with the rest obtained from reference TRBV15 and TRBJ1-5, is as follows: DAMVIQNPRYQVTQFGKPVTLSCSQTLNHNVMYWYQQKSSQAPKLLFHYYDKDFNNEADTPDNFQSRRPNTSFCFLDIRSPGLGDTAMYLCATSDWTGGNQPQHFGDGTRLSIL.

This clone was counted ten times or more. The V and J genes are TRBV27 and TRBJ1-1; D gene uncertain. Germline V gives CDR1 MNHEY, CDR2 SMNVEV (reference sequence). The V end was cut by 6 bases, the J end by 7 bases, with 15 bases between. The length of the CDR3 is 13 residues. In nucleotides, the CDR3 is TGTGCCAGCAGAGATCCGGCCGCCCGTGAAGCTTTCTTT. Translating gives CASRDPAAREAFF.

In this sample, this clone turned up a few times. This sequence joins TRBV13 and TRBJ2-1, with D possibly matching TRBD1 (5 bases). From germline, CDR1 is PRHDT and CDR2 FYEKMQ (reference sequence). Trimming pared 6 bases from V and 10 bases from J, leaving 10 bases between. This CDR3 comprises 11 residues. CDR3 DNA sequence: TGTGCCAGCAGGACAGCGCTAGAGCAGTTCTTC. It yields the protein CASRTALEQFF.

The rearrangement joins TRBV28 to TRBJ1-5, with D possibly matching TRBD1 (5 bases). This CDR3 contains 18 residues. CDR1 is MDHEN, CDR2 SYDVKM, per germline. V dropped 10 bases and J dropped 0 bases, with 25 bases sitting between them. The CDR3 reads CAIETRAGRGYSNQPQHF. The CDR3 DNA reads TGTGCCATCGAAACACGGGCAGGGCGAGGCTATAGCAATCAGCCCCAGCATTTT.

The chain combines TRBV30 with TRBJ2-3, with 10 bases that match TRBD1. J was trimmed by 1 base and V by 7 bases; bases with no gene match: 5. Germline CDR1 and CDR2: GTSNPN and SVGIG (reference sequence). This CDR3 contains 14 residues. The CDR3 loop is CASTGGLGTDTQYF. CDR3 DNA: TGTGCCTCGACAGGGGGCCTAGGCACAGATACGCAGTATTTT. The full variable domain, completed using reference TRBV30 and TRBJ2-3, is SQTIHQWPATLVQPVGSPLSLECTVEGTSNPNLYWYRQAAGRGLQLLFYSVGIGQISSEVPQNLSASRPQDRQFILSSKKLLLSDSGFYLCASTGGLGTDTQYFGPGTRLTVL.

The chain has TRBV4-2 and TRBJ1-2; D ambiguous. There are 14 residues in the CDR3. V was pared by 0 bases and J by 5 bases, with 10 bases between. The germline CDR1 and CDR2 sequences are LGHNA and YNFKEQ. The CDR3 sequence: CASSQEKVSYGYTF. The CDR3 DNA is TGTGCCAGCAGCCAAGAAAAGGTGTCGTATGGCTACACCTTC.

The chain employs TRBV6-6 and TRBJ1-1, with a possible D match to TRBD1 (6 bases). The V and J ends lost 8 bases and 6 bases respectively, with 16 bases between them. From germline, CDR1 is MNHNY and CDR2 SVGAGI (reference sequence). The length of the CDR3 is 13 residues. For the CDR3, the DNA is TGTGCCAGCGGCCCACAGGGCCCCTCTGAAGCTTTCTTT. Its protein product is CASGPQGPSEAFF.

The chain uses TRBV19 and TRBJ1-1; TRBD1 is a possible D gene (5 bases). V lost 10 bases and J lost 1, with 10 bases in between. Germline CDR1 LNHDA, CDR2 SQIVND (reference sequence). CDR3 length equals 12 residues. In nucleotides, the CDR3 is TGTGCCACTAACCAGGGGAACACTGAAGCTTTCTTT. This gives the protein CATNQGNTEAFF.

This clone was seen a single time. The chain is built from TRBV7-8 and TRBJ1-2, with no clear D. This CDR3 has 15 amino acids. Germline V gene sequence: CDR1 SGHVS, CDR2 FQNEAQ. V lost 2 bases and J 0 bases, leaving 10 bases between the germline ends. DNA for the CDR3: TGTGCCAGCAGCTTATTGGGCGCCACTAACTATGGCTACACCTTC. Its translation: CASSLLGATNYGYTF.

V is TRBV6-5 and J is TRBJ2-5, with no clear D. The J call may be faulty, since TRBJ2-7 better matches the DNA end. The CDR3 extends over 13 amino acids. Germline CDR1 is MNHEY and CDR2 is SVGAGI. CDR3 nucleotides: TGTGCCAGCAGTTTCGACCACACCTACGAGCAGTACTTC. Amino acid sequence: CASSFDHTYEQYF.

This clone was detected once. This rearrangement joins TRBV4-1 to TRBJ2-4; D is uncertain. The CDR3 has 12 residues. V was trimmed by 0 bases and J by 16 bases, leaving 13 bases between them. Per germline, CDR1 MGHRA and CDR2 YSYEKL. The CDR3 region is CASSQDAQAFYF. Here the CDR3 DNA reads TGCGCCAGCAGCCAAGATGCGCAGGCCTTCTACTTC.

The rearrangement uses TRBV10-3 and TRBJ1-4, with D unclear. The V and J ends lost 5 bases and 8 bases respectively, with 12 bases between them. The CDR3 runs to 13 residues. CDR1 is ENHRY, CDR2 SYGVKD, per germline. The chain's CDR3 is CAISTPPGEKLFF. The CDR3 coding sequence is TGTGCCATCAGTACCCCTCCGGGGGAAAAACTGTTTTTT.

The V gene is TRBV28, the J gene TRBJ2-2; the match to TRBD2 covers 7 bases. Germline lookup yields CDR1 MDHEN and CDR2 SYDVKM. The CDR3 runs to 14 residues. After removal of 5 bases from V and 6 bases from J, the junction contained 6 bases not matched to a gene. The CDR3 DNA is TGTGCCAGCAGTGGGGCGGGAGAGGCCGGGGAGCTGTTTTTT. Translating gives CASSGAGEAGELFF.

CDR3 sequence reads: CASSLAYQETQYF. CDR3 DNA sequence: TGTGCCAGCAGCTTGGCCTATCAAGAGACCCAGTACTTC. The V call is TRBV5-5, the J call TRBJ2-5; D not resolved. Trimming took off 0 bases at V and 2 bases at J, with 5 bases between the two ends. Germline V gene lookup returns CDR1 SGHKS and CDR2 YYEKEE (reference sequence). This CDR3 spans 13 amino acids.

V is TRBV5-4 and J is TRBJ2-3; 7 bases are shared with TRBD1. The J segment lost 0 bases and the V segment lost 2 bases, leaving 6 bases of the junction unmatched. Germline V gene lookup returns CDR1 SGHNT and CDR2 YYREEE (reference sequence). This CDR3 region has 16 residues. The CDR3, as DNA: TGTGCCAGCAGCTTAATAAGGGGGCTAAGCACAGATACGCAGTATTTT. Residues: CASSLIRGLSTDTQYF.

The chain recombines TRBV6-1 with TRBJ2-5; D unclear. Trimming took off 1 base at V and 5 bases at J, with 14 bases between the two ends. This CDR3 comprises 15 residues. In germline, CDR1 is MNHNS, CDR2 SASEGT. The CDR3 coding sequence is TGTGCCAGCAGTGAAGGTTCATGGTCTGGGGAGACCCAGTACTTC. Protein sequence: CASSEGSWSGETQYF.

This chain uses TRBV7-2 with TRBJ2-5; D tentatively reads TRBD1 or TRBD2 (6 bases each). The ends were cut back, 1 base at V and 5 bases at J, with 14 bases in the middle. Germline CDR1 and CDR2: SGHTA and FQGNSA. This CDR3 contains 15 residues. The CDR3 here is CASSLEGGFWETQYF. In nucleotides, the CDR3 is TGTGCCAGCAGCTTAGAGGGGGGATTCTGGGAGACCCAGTACTTC.

The V gene is TRBV5-6, the J gene TRBJ2-7; 7 bases line up with TRBD2. Germline lookup yields CDR1 SGHDT and CDR2 YYEEEE. The junction had 6 bases not matched to a gene; V was cut back by 0 bases and J by 6 bases. The length of the CDR3 is 14 residues. The CDR3 DNA is TGTGCCAGCAGCTTGGGGCTAGCGGCCGTCGAGCAGTACTTC. Translation: CASSLGLAAVEQYF.

The chain is built from TRBV28 and TRBJ1-4; 7 positions match TRBD1. J was trimmed by 7 bases and V by 4 bases; bases with no gene match: 6. Per the germline V gene, CDR1 is MDHEN and CDR2 is SYDVKM. There are 14 residues in the CDR3. CDR3 sequence: CASSSTGLGEKLFF. The CDR3 DNA sequence: TGTGCCAGCAGTTCGACAGGGCTTGGTGAAAAACTGTTTTTT.

The genes are TRBV11-2 and TRBJ2-5; no clear D. The V and J ends lost 0 bases and 4 bases respectively, with 6 bases between them. This CDR3 is 13 amino acids long. Germline lookup yields CDR1 SGHAT and CDR2 FQNNGV. The CDR3 nucleotides are TGTGCCAGCAGCTTAGAGGGGTCAGAGACCCAGTACTTC. Protein: CASSLEGSETQYF.

The chain combines TRBV4-3 with TRBJ1-5; weak D call: TRBD1 (5 bases). Germline V gene lookup returns CDR1 LGHNA and CDR2 YSLEER. The CDR3 runs to 16 residues. Trimming cost V 0 bases and J 7 bases, with 16 bases left between them. CDR3 nucleotides: TGCGCCAGCAGCCAAGAATTTGGGGGTCCCTACCAGCCCCAGCATTTT. Its translation is CASSQEFGGPYQPQHF.

The gene calls are TRBV2 and TRBJ1-6, with D maybe TRBD1 (5 bases). The V end lost 8 bases, the J end lost 10 bases, and 9 bases lay between the germline ends. The germline V gene has CDR1 SNHLY and CDR2 FYNNEI. This CDR3 comprises 11 residues. DNA of the CDR3: TGTGCCAGCGTGGGGGGGTCACCCCTCCACTTT. Translating it yields CASVGGSPLHF.